The text below deals with one T cell receptor beta chain. The same CDR3 arises from other DNA sequences in this sample as well. The CDR3 is 14 amino acids. Germline values: CDR1 KGHSH, CDR2 LQKENI. V shed 3 bases and J 4 bases; nucleotides not matched to a gene: 3. These data originate in a study of cytomegalovirus exposure and HLA in healthy donors. It was with 60 Vbeta and 13 Jbeta primers that the PCR ran. This table comes from immunoSEQ multiplex PCR, and its TCRdb copy is limited to in-frame clones, with some not included. This sample's table has 60,000 to 75,000 clones. The chain employs TRBV18 and TRBJ2-5, with 9 bases fitting TRBD1. The receptor's source is a female donor in good health and CMV-seropositive. The sequencing input was PBMCs. The DNA of the CDR3 is TGTGCCAGCTCACCGGGACAGGGAGGAGAGACCCAGTACTTC. Encoded protein: CASSPGQGGETQYF.